This T cell receptor (beta chain) was retrieved from a study of patients and donors after allogeneic stem cell transplantation. MiXCR, applied by TCRdb to the RT-PCR reads, yields one record per CDR3 protein. This sample has roughly 940,000 distinct CDR3 sequences, with more than 15% found just once. Losses at the gene ends were 2 bases for V and 15 bases for J; bases not matched to a gene: 17. The CDR3 runs 17 residues. Sequenced sample: blood, either unsorted or a sorted T cell fraction (not recorded which). V usage is TRBV12-3 or TRBV12-4 and J usage is TRBJ2-1; 12 bases are shared with TRBD2. This receptor was obtained from a human donor who was either an allogeneic HSCT recipient or a stem cell or donor lymphocyte infusion donor (not recorded which). It is not recorded whose cells these are; they may come from a transplant donor. The CDR3 DNA reads as TGTGCCAGCAGTTTAAATCGACTAGCGGGAGCCATTTCCCAGCGGTTCTTC. Translated: CASSLNRLAGAISQRFF.